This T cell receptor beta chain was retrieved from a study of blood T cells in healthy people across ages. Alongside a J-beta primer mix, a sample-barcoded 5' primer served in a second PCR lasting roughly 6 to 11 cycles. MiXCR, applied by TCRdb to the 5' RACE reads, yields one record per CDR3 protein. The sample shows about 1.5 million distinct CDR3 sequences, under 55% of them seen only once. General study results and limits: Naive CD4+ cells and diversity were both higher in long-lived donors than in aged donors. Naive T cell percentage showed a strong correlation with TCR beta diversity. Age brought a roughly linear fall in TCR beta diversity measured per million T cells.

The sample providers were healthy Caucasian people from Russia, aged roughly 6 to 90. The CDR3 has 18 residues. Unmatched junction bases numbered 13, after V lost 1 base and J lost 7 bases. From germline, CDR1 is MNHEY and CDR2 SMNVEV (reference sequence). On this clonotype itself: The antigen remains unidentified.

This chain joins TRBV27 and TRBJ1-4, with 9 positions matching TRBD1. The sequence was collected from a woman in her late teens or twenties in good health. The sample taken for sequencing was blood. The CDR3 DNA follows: TGTGCCAGCAGTTTATTAGTCACAGGGGGCAGGGTAGGTGAAAAACTGTTTTTT. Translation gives CASSLLVTGGRVGEKLFF.